Shown below are 23 T cell receptor beta chains from a single sample sequenced in a study of blood T cell repertoires in COVID-19. Data came from immunoSEQ multiplex PCR; TCRdb stores just in-frame clones and leaves some out. The table records approximately 300,000 clones, roughly 88% of them present only once. Material for sequencing was peripheral blood. Receptors were obtained from a human donor with COVID-19, enrolled during active disease. The donor label of this sample is uncertain.

The gene calls are TRBV6-2 or TRBV6-3 and TRBJ2-3; possible D gene TRBD1, 7 bases. Germline V gene data show CDR1 as MNHEY and CDR2 as SVGEGT. Trimming pared 2 bases from V and 2 bases from J, leaving 11 bases between. The CDR3 has 15 residues. For the CDR3, the DNA is TGTGCCAGCAGTTACGCGGGACAGTCCACAGATACGCAGTATTTT. Translating it yields CASSYAGQSTDTQYF.

This clone was counted between two and nine times. The chain couples TRBV7-2 to TRBJ2-2; 9 bases match TRBD1. Trimming took 3 bases from V and 5 from J; bases not matched to a gene: 7. The CDR3 has 16 amino acids. CDR1 SGHTA and CDR2 FQGNSA come from the germline V gene. The CDR3 DNA sequence: TGTGCCAGCAGCTTGGGACAGGGTGTTGGAACCGGGGAGCTGTTTTTT. Translation gives CASSLGQGVGTGELFF.

The chain links TRBV5-1 to TRBJ2-5; D is unclear. Trimming shortened V by 0 bases and J by 2 bases, and 5 bases separated the two germline ends. The CDR3 totals 13 residues. Germline values: CDR1 SGHRS, CDR2 YFSETQ. The CDR3 region is CASSLGQQETQYF. CDR3 in DNA: TGCGCCAGCAGCTTGGGGCAGCAAGAGACCCAGTACTTC.

This sequence joins TRBV28 and TRBJ2-6; D is ambiguous. Trimming pared 5 bases from V and 0 bases from J, leaving 8 bases between. The CDR3 runs 15 residues. CDR1 and CDR2 from the germline V gene are MDHEN and SYDVKM. CDR3 loop: CASSTTFSGANVLTF. The CDR3 DNA is TGTGCCAGCAGTACGACATTCTCTGGGGCCAACGTCCTGACTTTC. The full variable domain, in which reference TRBV28 and TRBJ2-6 provide the parts outside the CDR3, is DVKVTQSSRYLVKRTGEKVFLECVQDMDHENMFWYRQDPGLGLRLIYFSYDVKMKEKGDIPEGYSVSREKKERFSLILESASTNQTSMYLCASSTTFSGANVLTFGAGSRLTVL.

CDR3 DNA: TGTGCCATCAGTGGGACTAGCGGGCAAACCTACCCCTCCTACGAGCAGTACTTC. Its protein is CAISGTSGQTYPSYEQYF. The V and J genes are TRBV10-3 and TRBJ2-7, with 11 nucleotides matching TRBD2. The V gene end was trimmed by 4 bases and the J gene end by 0 bases; junction bases not matched to a gene: 11. In germline, CDR1 is ENHRY, CDR2 SYGVKD. CDR3 length equals 18 residues.

The chain uses TRBV7-2 and TRBJ1-2; the D is unclear. CDR1 SGHTA and CDR2 FQGNSA come from the germline V gene. The CDR3 loop spans 14 amino acids. Trimming took 5 bases from V and 6 from J, leaving 16 bases between them. CDR3: CASSPRLSSDGYTF. The DNA for the CDR3 is TGTGCCAGCAGCCCCAGGCTCTCTTCGGATGGCTACACCTTC.

The chain joins TRBV5-1 to TRBJ2-7; D may be TRBD2 (5 bases). Trimming took off 6 bases at V and 0 bases at J, with 16 bases between the two ends. The germline CDR1 and CDR2 sequences are SGHRS and YFSETQ. The CDR3 contains 15 residues. In DNA form, the CDR3 reads TGCGCCAGCAACCCGGGAAGGAGAGGCTCCTACGAGCAGTACTTC. Protein product: CASNPGRRGSYEQYF.

The V call is TRBV7-2, the J call TRBJ2-3, with 9 bases aligning to TRBD2. Germline trimming cut 4 bases from V and 4 bases from J; bases unmatched to any gene: 3. The CDR3 covers 14 residues. CDR1 is SGHTA and CDR2 is FQGNSA in the germline V gene. CDR3 residues: CASSSWTSADTQYF. CDR3 in DNA: TGTGCCAGCAGCTCCTGGACTAGCGCAGATACGCAGTATTTT. The whole variable domain, remainder taken from reference TRBV7-2 and TRBJ2-3, is GAGVSQSPSNKVTEKGKDVELRCDPISGHTALYWYRQSLGQGLEFLIYFQGNSAPDKSGLPSDRFSAERTGGSVSTLTIQRTQQEDSAVYLCASSSWTSADTQYFGPGTRLTVL.

The chain joins TRBV2 to TRBJ1-2; 8 bases are shared with TRBD1. V trimming: 6 bases; J trimming: 8 bases; junction bases outside the gene matches: 14. The CDR3 is 15 residues long. Germline loops: CDR1 SNHLY, CDR2 FYNNEI. The CDR3 loop is CASSLLGSGGGGYTF. The CDR3, as DNA: TGTGCCAGCAGCCTTTTGGGGTCAGGGGGCGGCGGCTACACCTTC.

In nucleotides, the CDR3 is TGTGCCAGCTCACCTCGAGGACAGGGTAACACTGAAGCTTTCTTT. It yields the protein CASSPRGQGNTEAFF. V gene TRBV18 combines with J gene TRBJ1-1; 8 nucleotides align to TRBD1. CDR3 length: 15 amino acids. Germline CDR1 KGHSH, CDR2 LQKENI. V trimming: 3 bases; J trimming: 2 bases; junction bases outside the gene matches: 5.

J is TRBJ1-2 and V is TRBV7-8; 8 bases are a match to TRBD1. Germline assignment: CDR1 SGHVS and CDR2 FQNEAQ. V dropped 4 bases and J dropped 3; count of bases not matched to a gene: 10. There are 16 residues in the CDR3. The CDR3 loop reads CASSYIVTGGDYGYTF. Here the CDR3 DNA reads TGTGCCAGCAGCTACATTGTTACAGGGGGAGACTATGGCTACACCTTC. The variable domain in full, completed from reference TRBV7-8 and TRBJ1-2, reads GAGVSQSPRYKVAKRGQDVALRCDPISGHVSLFWYQQALGQGPEFLTYFQNEAQLDKSGLPSDRFFAERPEGSVSTLKIQRTQQEDSAVYLCASSYIVTGGDYGYTFGSGTRLTVV.

This clone occurred once. In DNA, the CDR3 is TGTGCCAGCAGTTTACTCGACAGGGACTACGAGCAGTACTTC. Amino acids: CASSLLDRDYEQYF. The chain carries TRBV27 and TRBJ2-7; TRBD1 aligns across 7 bases. Per germline, CDR1 MNHEY and CDR2 SMNVEV (reference sequence). Trimming cost V 2 bases and J 3 bases; bases outside gene matches: 4. This CDR3 comprises 14 residues.

The chain has TRBV19 and TRBJ2-1, with 8 bases identical to TRBD2. The germline V gene encodes CDR1 LNHDA and CDR2 SQIVND (reference sequence). Trimming removed 4 bases from V and 3 bases from J; junction bases left unmatched: 2. CDR3 length: 14 amino acids. The CDR3 region has the DNA TGTGCCAGTAGTACGGGAGGGGTCTACAATGAGCAGTTCTTC. It encodes CASSTGGVYNEQFF.

The chain has TRBV19 and TRBJ2-1, with 13 nucleotides matching TRBD2. Germline trimming cut 0 bases from V and 4 bases from J; bases unmatched to any gene: 3. Germline values: CDR1 LNHDA, CDR2 SQIVND (reference sequence). The CDR3 sequence is 17 residues long. CDR3 nucleotides: TGTGCCAGTAGTATAGAAGGGGGACTAGCGGGGTACAATGAGCAGTTCTTC. Amino acids: CASSIEGGLAGYNEQFF.

The chain joins TRBV6-1 to TRBJ2-3; 12 bases are a match to TRBD2. The CDR3 sequence is 18 residues long. After removal of 1 base from V and 8 bases from J, the junction contained 13 bases not matched to a gene. Looked up from germline, CDR1 is MNHNS and CDR2 is SASEGT. Written as DNA, the CDR3 is TGTGCCAGCAGTGAAGAAGGACTAGCGGGGCGAGGGGGCCCTACGCAGTATTTT. It specifies CASSEEGLAGRGGPTQYF.

The CDR3 protein is CASSEAGVQYNYGYTF. CDR3 nucleotide sequence: TGTGCCAGCAGTGAGGCAGGGGTCCAGTATAACTATGGCTACACCTTC. The chain joins TRBV28 to TRBJ1-2; D might be TRBD1 (6 bases). The CDR3 loop spans 16 amino acids. Trimming took off 5 bases at V and 1 base at J, with 17 bases between the two ends. CDR1 and CDR2 from the germline V gene are MDHEN and SYDVKM.

CDR3 protein: CASSYSAGSSQPQHF. CDR3 nucleotides: TGTGCCAGCAGTTACTCAGCCGGGAGTTCCCAGCCCCAGCATTTT. The chain uses TRBV6-6 and TRBJ1-5; D gene ambiguous. Trimming removed 0 bases at V and 7 bases at J, with 13 bases between. CDR1 and CDR2 from the germline V gene are MNHNY and SVGAGI (reference sequence). CDR3 size: 15 residues.

V and J are TRBV21-1 and TRBJ1-1; the listed D gene, TRBD1, was not tested against the DNA. TRBV21-1 has pseudogene status. This CDR3 has 14 residues. DNA of the CDR3: TGTGCCAGCAGCAGTGCAGGGGGAAACACTGAAGCTTTCTTT. As protein: CASSSAGGNTEAFF.

This rearrangement joins TRBV6-5 to TRBJ2-5; 8 nucleotides align to TRBD1. This CDR3 is built from 16 residues. Per the germline V gene, CDR1 is MNHEY and CDR2 is SVGAGI. Germline trimming cut 3 bases from V and 7 bases from J; bases unmatched to any gene: 13. CDR3 in amino acids: CASSYDRQGQVGTQYF. The CDR3 DNA is TGTGCCAGCAGTTATGATCGACAGGGGCAGGTGGGGACCCAGTACTTC.

The chain is built from TRBV5-1 and TRBJ1-1; D may be TRBD1 (6 bases). Trimming took 4 bases from V and 6 from J, leaving 13 bases between them. The CDR3 runs 13 residues. Germline assignment: CDR1 SGHRS and CDR2 YFSETQ. For the CDR3, the DNA is TGCGCCAGCAGCCCCCAGGGGTTTGCTGAAGCTTTCTTT. It specifies CASSPQGFAEAFF.

This clone was picked up one time. The rearrangement uses TRBV9 and TRBJ2-5; the match to TRBD1 covers 8 bases. Per the germline V gene, CDR1 is SGDLS and CDR2 is YYNGEE. This CDR3 has 16 residues. The V segment lost 3 bases and the J segment 3 bases; nucleotides outside the gene matches: 10. This CDR3 reads CASSASGTGYEETQYF. The CDR3, as DNA: TGTGCCAGCAGCGCCTCCGGGACAGGATATGAAGAGACCCAGTACTTC.

The chain has TRBV12-3 or TRBV12-4 and TRBJ1-2, with D uncertain. V lost 2 bases, J lost 12 bases, and 13 bases lay in between. CDR3 size: 12 residues. CDR3 amino acids: CASSLSSGWDTF. CDR3 nucleotides: TGTGCCAGCAGTTTAAGCTCAGGTTGGGACACCTTC.

The CDR3 loop reads CASSSGQGNLQPQHF. The CDR3 DNA is TGTGCCAGCAGCTCGGGACAGGGGAACCTTCAGCCCCAGCATTTT. The rearrangement joins TRBV3-1 (or the pseudogene TRBV3-2) to TRBJ1-5, with 10 positions matching TRBD1. The CDR3 has 15 residues. CDR1 and CDR2 from the germline V gene are LGHDT and YNNKEL (reference sequence). The junction had 7 bases not matched to a gene; V was cut back by 5 bases and J by 6 bases.